The 2 T cell receptor beta chains below come from one sample, sequenced in a study of control samples from healthy donors and cancer patients. Profiled with immunoSEQ multiplex PCR; TCRdb holds only in-frame clones, not every one. Among some 120,000 clones listed, roughly 93% were seen once. The sample was blood. The receptors here all came from a man aged 30 to 39 in good health.

DNA of the CDR3: TGTGCCAGCAGCTTAATAGGGGAGACCCAGTACTTC. It encodes CASSLIGETQYF. This chain links TRBV11-2 with TRBJ2-5; D call uncertain. V lost 2 bases and J 5 bases, leaving 6 bases between the germline ends. CDR1 is SGHAT and CDR2 is FQNNGV in the germline V gene. The CDR3 runs 12 residues.

The chain links TRBV9 to TRBJ1-3, with 8 bases fitting TRBD1. Germline CDR1 SGDLS, CDR2 YYNGEE. The CDR3 has 16 amino acids. J lost 0 bases, V lost 4 bases, and 6 bases had no gene match. For the CDR3, the DNA is TGTGCCAGCAGCTGGGGACAGGACCTCTCTGGAAACACCATATATTTT. Translating it yields CASSWGQDLSGNTIYF.